The following is a T cell receptor beta chain sequence with its context. The sample holds a few counts of this clonotype. Which antigen it targets is not known. The record has no base qualities; no much larger clone is one base away. Library prep was done by RT-PCR. Instrument used: Illumina HiSeq 2500. TCRdb reprocessed the public reads (quality trimming at Q25 with fastp, clone calling with MiXCR) and kept in-frame beta chains. Rows are unified per CDR3 protein, each entry keeping the most common DNA and genes. For this sample the table gives around 250,000 distinct CDR3 sequences, of which more than 9% were detected only once. The ten largest clones capture 7.8% of the sample. V gives up 1 base and J gives up 6 bases, and the segment between their germline ends measures 15 bases. Counted from cysteine to phenylalanine, this CDR3 has 15 amino acids. The retained sequence is limited to the CDR3, 45 bases, with the frame set at the first base. As encoded in the germline V gene, CDR1 is SGHVS while CDR2 is FQNEAQ.

The sample comes from a study of response to subunit inactivated influenza vaccine (dated 2018 in TCRdb). Turning to the overall study: To follow how T cells responded to a trivalent subunit inactivated influenza vaccine, the researchers relied on deep quantitative profiling of the T cell receptor repertoire.

The investigation overall reported the following: It was suggested by the authors that each seasonal influenza vaccination may recruit only a limited number of new T cells.

This sample comprised non-naive T cells sorted from PBMCs, obtained roughly 2 weeks before vaccination. What the cell subset or site label conveys for this sample: memory T cell fraction. The V gene is TRBV7-8 and the J gene is TRBJ1-2, with no confident D gene call. The source is a man in his fifties or sixties who received an inactivated influenza vaccine. Donor details come from another sample of the same person, matched by shared clones. The CDR3 protein sequence reads: CASSLVGSAAHGYTF. The sequenced DNA: TGTGCCAGCAGCTTAGTTGGGTCGGCGGCCCATGGCTACACCTTC.